This T cell receptor (beta chain) was sequenced for a study of blood T cell repertoires in COVID-19. Looking at the study overall: T cells, B-cell-depleted T cells, or PBMCs provided the cDNA or gDNA that served as material.

In the authors' workflow: It was from reference gene primer amplification that nucleated cell counts were estimated. Sequencing was performed with immunoSEQ multiplex PCR; in TCRdb, only in-frame clones are kept and a portion is missing. V, J and clone size reflect that table, while D and trimming were determined from the DNA. The data contain more than 85,000 clones, 65% to 90% of them singletons. The V segment lost 6 bases and the J segment 1 base; nucleotides outside the gene matches: 11. Germline V gives CDR1 KGHSH, CDR2 LQKENI. CDR3 length: 16 residues. Sequencing used peripheral blood. This sequence was found in a woman aged 55-70 years with acute or convalescent COVID-19. The J gene is TRBJ1-1, the V gene TRBV18, with TRBD1 identical over 7 bases. CDR3 nucleotide sequence: TGTGCCAGCTCTATCTCGACAGGGATGAAGAACACTGAAGCTTTCTTT. Residues: CASSISTGMKNTEAFF.